The next 28 T cell receptor beta chains were all read from a single sample in a study of T-cell memory formation after mild COVID-19. TCRdb ran MiXCR on the 5' RACE reads and lists one entry per CDR3 protein. The table has around 320,000 distinct CDR3 sequences, 14% seen once; the top ten hold 21%. Sequences were obtained from PBMCs or a T cell subset sorted from them (not recorded which). These receptors were taken from a man in his late teens or twenties who had mild COVID-19 (a few samples of this study predate the infection). Cell type and time point are not known.

In its sample, this clonotype was seen a few times. The CDR3 DNA sequence: TGTGCCAGCAGCTTGGGGGCAGGGGAAGCTTTCTTT. Protein product: CASSLGAGEAFF. The chain carries TRBV5-5 and TRBJ1-1, with D maybe TRBD1 (5 bases). CDR3 length: 12 residues. Germline lookup yields CDR1 SGHKS and CDR2 YYEKEE (reference sequence). V was pared by 0 bases and J by 8 bases, with 8 bases between.

This chain connects TRBV5-1 to TRBJ1-6; TRBD1 matches 9 bases. Looked up from germline, CDR1 is SGHRS and CDR2 is YFSETQ. With V trimmed by 4 bases and J by 4 bases, 9 bases remained unmatched. The CDR3 extends over 17 amino acids. In DNA form, the CDR3 reads TGCGCCAGCAGCCCCCAAGGCGGGACAGGGTATAATTCACCCCTCCACTTT. It translates to CASSPQGGTGYNSPLHF.

The J gene is TRBJ2-7, the V gene TRBV3-1; D might be TRBD2 (7 bases). This CDR3 comprises 16 residues. The germline gives CDR1 LGHDT, CDR2 YNNKEL (reference sequence). Deletions cut 4 bases from V and 7 bases from J, with 23 bases between. The CDR3, as DNA: TGTGCCAGCAGCCGCTCGAGAGGGGGGGCGCAGAGAGAGCAGTACTTC. Its translation is CASSRSRGGAQREQYF.

The chain couples TRBV4-1 to TRBJ1-1, with a tentative D call TRBD1 (5 bases). The CDR3 runs 15 residues. The germline gives CDR1 MGHRA, CDR2 YSYEKL. Trimming took off 3 bases at V and 1 base at J, with 12 bases between the two ends. The CDR3 bases are TGCGCCAGCAGCCATCTAGTTGGGGGGAACACTGAAGCTTTCTTT. Translated, it gives CASSHLVGGNTEAFF.

This clonotype has more than one count but fewer than ten. This rearrangement joins TRBV7-2 to TRBJ2-2, with D possibly being TRBD1 (6 bases). The V end lost 3 bases, the J end lost 11 bases, and 19 bases lay between the germline ends. The CDR3 is 15 amino acids. Germline lookup yields CDR1 SGHTA and CDR2 FQGNSA. The CDR3: CASSLDTGRQGELFF. The CDR3 DNA reads TGTGCCAGCAGCTTGGACACAGGGCGGCAGGGAGAGCTGTTTTTT.

The rearrangement uses TRBV7-9 and TRBJ1-1; tentative D call: TRBD1 (6 bases). The CDR3 is made up of 12 amino acids. The germline V and J ends were trimmed by 3 bases and 11 bases, with 13 bases remaining between them. CDR1 and CDR2 from the germline V gene are SEHNR and FQNEAQ (reference sequence). CDR3 residues: CASSFQAGEAFF. The CDR3 nucleotides are TGTGCCAGCAGCTTTCAGGCAGGGGAGGCTTTCTTT.

CDR3 coding DNA: TGCAGTGCCTGTCCTAGCGGCGTATACAATGAGCAGTTCTTC. It is translated as CSACPSGVYNEQFF. The rearrangement links TRBV20-1 to TRBJ2-1; 7 bases map to TRBD2. After removal of 6 bases from V and 4 bases from J, the junction contained 9 bases not matched to a gene. This CDR3 has 14 amino acids. Germline V gives CDR1 DFQATT, CDR2 SNEGSKA (reference sequence).

This clonotype was counted a few times. The J gene is TRBJ2-1, the V gene TRBV27, with D maybe TRBD2 (5 bases). CDR3 length equals 13 residues. CDR1 and CDR2 (germline): MNHEY, SMNVEV (reference sequence). V lost 3 bases and J 8 bases, leaving 11 bases between the germline ends. The CDR3 DNA is TGTGCCAGCAGTTTTAGAGGGAAGGATGAGCAGTTCTTC. Its translation is CASSFRGKDEQFF.

In this sample, this clonotype turned up many times. V is TRBV11-2 and J is TRBJ2-5; D is uncertain. V was pared by 4 bases and J by 2 bases, with 5 bases between. The germline CDR1 and CDR2 sequences are SGHAT and FQNNGV. This CDR3 region has 12 residues. The CDR3 DNA sequence: TGTGCCAGCAGCTGGTGGCAAGAGACCCAGTACTTC. As protein: CASSWWQETQYF.

The V call is TRBV5-1, the J call TRBJ2-5, with D perhaps TRBD2 (6 bases). Trimming cost V 7 bases and J 5 bases, with 18 bases left between them. From germline, CDR1 is SGHRS and CDR2 YFSETQ. The CDR3 totals 14 residues. CDR3 sequence reads: CASRDSLYRETQYF. The CDR3 bases are TGCGCCAGCCGGGACTCCTTGTACCGGGAGACCCAGTACTTC.

The V call is TRBV24-1, the J call TRBJ2-1, with 12 bases lining up with TRBD2. Germline loops: CDR1 KGHDR, CDR2 SFDVKD. The CDR3 is 14 residues long. Trimming cost V 8 bases and J 5 bases; bases outside gene matches: 3. The chain's CDR3 is CATTRTSGDNEQFF. CDR3 in DNA: TGTGCCACCACCAGGACTAGCGGGGACAATGAGCAGTTCTTC.

This clonotype was observed at least ten times. The chain uses TRBV11-2 and TRBJ2-3, with 13 positions matching TRBD2. V lost 5 bases to trimming and J lost 3 bases; unmatched junction nucleotides: 5. Germline-derived CDR1 and CDR2 are SGHAT and FQNNGV. This CDR3 comprises 16 residues. CDR3 bases: TGTGCCAGCAGCCCGACTAGCGGGGGGTGGACAGATACGCAGTATTTT. Protein sequence: CASSPTSGGWTDTQYF.

CDR3 residues: CASSHHIAGPDTQYF. DNA for the CDR3: TGTGCCAGCAGCCATCACATAGCAGGGCCAGATACGCAGTATTTT. The chain links TRBV11-2 to TRBJ2-3, with D perhaps TRBD1 (5 bases). Trimming removed 5 bases at V and 4 bases at J, with 16 bases between. Germline lookup yields CDR1 SGHAT and CDR2 FQNNGV. This CDR3 has 15 amino acids.

This clonotype has more than one count but fewer than ten. V gene TRBV7-2 combines with J gene TRBJ1-2, with D possibly TRBD1 on 6 matching bases. Trimming shortened V by 2 bases and J by 10 bases, and 17 bases separated the two germline ends. Germline CDR1 is SGHTA and CDR2 is FQGNSA. The CDR3 consists of 14 residues. Here the CDR3 reads CASSLKPRGLTYTF. CDR3 sequence (DNA): TGTGCCAGCAGCTTAAAACCCAGGGGTTTGACCTACACCTTC.

This clonotype turned up a few times. The chain couples TRBV3-1 to TRBJ2-1; no clear D gene. The V and J ends lost 5 bases and 6 bases respectively, with 11 bases between them. The CDR3 has 13 amino acids. Germline-derived CDR1 and CDR2 are LGHDT and YNNKEL (reference sequence). CDR3 in amino acids: CASSEGRPNEQFF. In nucleotides, the CDR3 is TGTGCCAGCAGCGAAGGTAGACCCAATGAGCAGTTCTTC.

This clonotype was seen only a few times. The CDR3 coding sequence is TGTGCCACCAGCAGAGATGGGGATGAAAAACTGTTTTTT. This gives the protein CATSRDGDEKLFF. J is TRBJ1-4 and V is TRBV15, with D uncertain. Germline V CDR1 and CDR2: LNHNV, YYDKDF (reference sequence). Deletions cut 0 bases from V and 6 bases from J, with 5 bases between. The CDR3 extends over 13 amino acids.

The chain has TRBV11-2 and TRBJ1-1; TRBD1 matches 7 bases. CDR1 and CDR2 from the germline V gene are SGHAT and FQNNGV. The CDR3 extends over 14 amino acids. After removal of 5 bases from V and 9 bases from J, the junction contained 12 bases not matched to a gene. The CDR3 nucleotides are TGTGCCAGCAGCCCCAACAGGGGATCGCTTAAAGCTTTCTTT. Protein sequence: CASSPNRGSLKAFF.

This chain connects TRBV27 to TRBJ2-7; TRBD1 matches 9 bases. The CDR3 spans 15 residues. CDR1 is MNHEY, CDR2 SMNVEV, per germline (reference sequence). Losses at the gene ends were 4 bases for V and 5 bases for J; bases not matched to a gene: 9. CDR3 in amino acids: CASSSAGQGYHEQYF. The CDR3, as DNA: TGTGCCAGCAGTTCCGCGGGACAGGGATACCACGAGCAGTACTTC.

This clonotype was seen only a few times. The gene calls are TRBV2 and TRBJ2-3, with 8 bases lining up with TRBD2. Germline assignment: CDR1 SNHLY and CDR2 FYNNEI. V trimming: 9 bases; J trimming: 4 bases; junction bases outside the gene matches: 6. This CDR3 spans 13 amino acids. The CDR3 sequence: CASIAGSSDTQYF. The CDR3 coding sequence is TGTGCCAGTATAGCGGGGAGCTCAGATACGCAGTATTTT. The whole variable domain, remainder taken from reference TRBV2 and TRBJ2-3, is EPEVTQTPSHQVTQMGQEVILRCVPISNHLYFYWYRQILGQKVEFLVSFYNNEISEKSEIFDDQFSVERPDGSNFTLKIRSTKLEDSAMYFCASIAGSSDTQYFGPGTRLTVL.

The chain uses TRBV7-2 and TRBJ1-2, with D unresolved. Germline loops: CDR1 SGHTA, CDR2 FQGNSA. The CDR3 sequence is 14 residues long. The V gene lost 1 base and the J gene lost 4 bases, with 10 bases spanning the gap. The CDR3 sequence: CASSLEVTTYGYTF. CDR3 coding DNA: TGTGCCAGCAGCTTAGAGGTCACTACCTATGGCTACACCTTC.

This clonotype appeared a few times. The chain couples TRBV7-9 to TRBJ1-1, with 7 nucleotides matching TRBD1. The CDR3 totals 16 residues. V shed 1 base, J shed 3 bases, and the junction held 8 bases outside the gene matches. Germline V gene data show CDR1 as SEHNR and CDR2 as FQNEAQ (reference sequence). CDR3 in DNA: TGTGCCAGCAGCTTAGGCCACAGGGGTGGGGACACTGAAGCTTTCTTT. Translating gives CASSLGHRGGDTEAFF.

In this sample, this clonotype turned up a few times. V usage is TRBV12-3 or TRBV12-4 and J usage is TRBJ2-2; D possibly corresponds to TRBD2 (5 bases). This CDR3 spans 15 amino acids. Trimming cost V 6 bases and J 3 bases, with 14 bases left between them. CDR3 loop: CASSAEGLYTGELFF. The CDR3 bases are TGTGCCAGCAGCGCGGAAGGACTGTACACCGGGGAGCTGTTTTTT.

In this sample, this clonotype turned up a few times. This chain connects TRBV7-7 to TRBJ1-4; D is unresolved. V lost 5 bases and J 7 bases, leaving 23 bases between the germline ends. Germline lookup yields CDR1 SSHAT and CDR2 FNYEAQ (reference sequence). CDR3 length: 17 residues. The CDR3 spells CASSQLVEDGCCEKLFF. The CDR3 coding sequence is TGTGCCAGCAGCCAATTGGTCGAAGATGGTTGCTGTGAAAAACTGTTTTTT. Full variable domain (missing parts from reference TRBV7-7 and TRBJ1-4): GAGVSQSPRYKVTKRGQDVTLRCDPISSHATLYWYQQALGQGPEFLTYFNYEAQPDKSGLPSDRFSAERPEGSISTLTIQRTEQRDSAMYRCASSQLVEDGCCEKLFFGSGTQLSVL.

This clonotype showed up just a few times. The chain combines TRBV6-5 with TRBJ2-7, with D possibly matching TRBD2 (5 bases). V dropped 6 bases and J dropped 0 bases, with 12 bases sitting between them. CDR3 size: 14 residues. Germline CDR1 reads MNHEY; CDR2 reads SVGAGI. The CDR3 nucleotides read TGTGCCAGCAGCGGACTTAGGAGCTCCTACGAGCAGTACTTC. It yields the protein CASSGLRSSYEQYF.

The chain couples TRBV12-3 or TRBV12-4 to TRBJ1-1; maybe TRBD1 (5 bases). The CDR3 has 14 amino acids. The V end lost 7 bases, the J end lost 3 bases, and 15 bases lay between the germline ends. In DNA, the CDR3 is TGTGCCAGCACCCGTCGGGCAGGGCACACTGAAGCTTTCTTT. Encoded protein: CASTRRAGHTEAFF.

This clonotype was counted ten times or more. The CDR3 is CASSPYRAGGDEQFF. The CDR3 bases are TGTGCCAGCAGCCCGTACAGGGCAGGAGGCGATGAGCAGTTCTTC. The V call is TRBV7-2, the J call TRBJ2-1, with D maybe TRBD1 (6 bases). This CDR3 is built from 15 residues. V was trimmed by 5 bases and J by 8 bases, leaving 19 bases between them. Per germline, CDR1 SGHTA and CDR2 FQGNSA.

This clonotype has more than one count but fewer than ten. V and J are TRBV11-2 and TRBJ2-5; 12 positions match TRBD2. Germline V gene lookup returns CDR1 SGHAT and CDR2 FQNNGV. This CDR3 spans 15 amino acids. V was clipped by 5 bases and J by 5 bases; unmatched bases: 6. The CDR3 here is CASSALAGGIETQYF. DNA of the CDR3: TGTGCCAGCAGCGCTCTAGCGGGGGGGATCGAGACCCAGTACTTC. Using reference TRBV11-2 and TRBJ2-5 for the parts outside the CDR3, the full variable domain is EAGVAQSPRYKIIEKRQSVAFWCNPISGHATLYWYQQILGQGPKLLIQFQNNGVVDDSQLPKDRFSAERLKGVDSTLKIQPAKLEDSAVYLCASSALAGGIETQYFGPGTRLLVL.

This clonotype came up a few times. V gene TRBV4-1 combines with J gene TRBJ2-7; D is uncertain. In germline, CDR1 is MGHRA, CDR2 YSYEKL. The V gene lost 3 bases and the J gene lost 3 bases, with 9 bases spanning the gap. This CDR3 contains 13 residues. The CDR3 loop reads CASSHGPGYEQYF. CDR3 DNA: TGCGCCAGCAGCCACGGGCCAGGCTACGAGCAGTACTTC.